This T cell receptor beta chain was found in a study of human T cells and chemical hapten exposure. This clonotype was picked up many times. Time point defined: patch test 1, 2 weeks after DPC sensitization. The treatment is: therapeutic diphenylcyclopropenone sensitization with weekly scalp DPC. Someone pulled total RNA out of unfractionated whole blood. This CDR3 is 15 amino acids long. From germline, CDR1 is SEHNR and CDR2 FQNEAQ (reference sequence). V shed 5 bases and J 0 bases; nucleotides not matched to a gene: 4. Using its own MiXCR run on the RACE reads, TCRdb lists one record per CDR3 protein. The data contain about 120,000 distinct CDR3 sequences, around 13% of them singletons.

This receptor was taken from a young man with alopecia areata. Some clones in this sample may be carry-over from other donors' samples. The chain has TRBV7-9 and TRBJ1-1; TRBD1 matches 9 bases. The sequenced sample was whole blood, obtained in connection with sensitization to the hapten diphenylcyclopropenone (DPC). CDR3 nucleotides: TGTGCCAGCAGCCCACACAGGGGGCTGAACACTGAAGCTTTCTTT. The encoded protein is CASSPHRGLNTEAFF.